The 31 T cell receptor beta chains below were found in one sample sequenced in a study of shared clonotypes between healthy human individuals (dated by TCRdb to between 2020 and 2021). Receptor amplification or capture employed the immunoSEQ multiplex PCR assay. In TCRdb, the immuneACCESS table is reduced to in-frame sequences with V and J assigned. These tables do not hold every clone; where another copy was compared, an unresolved V gene accounts for under half, and the others remain unexplained. For this sample there are some 680,000 clones; about 80% appear just once. Around 1.8% of the sample comes from the top ten. The sequenced sample consisted of memory CD4+ T cells sorted from blood. In light of the paper, this sample's cell subset or site label describes: CD45RA-negative fraction. The receptor source for this set is a woman aged 30 to 39 in good health.

This chain joins TRBV7-9 and TRBJ2-7; 7 bases agree with TRBD1. Germline CDR1 and CDR2: SEHNR and FQNEAQ (reference sequence). The V and J ends lost 5 bases and 4 bases, in that order; junction bases with no gene match: 8. This CDR3 is 14 amino acids long. The DNA of the CDR3 is TGTGCCAGCAGCGCCGACAGGGTTAGGTACGAGCAGTACTTC. This translates into CASSADRVRYEQYF. The variable domain in full, completed from reference TRBV7-9 and TRBJ2-7, reads DTGVSQNPRHKITKRGQNVTFRCDPISEHNRLYWYRQTLGQGPEFLTYFQNEAQLEKSRLLSDRFSAERPKGSFSTLEIQRTEQGDSAMYLCASSADRVRYEQYFGPGTRLTVT.

A remark on this clone: The same CDR3 arises from other DNA sequences in this sample as well. The chain combines TRBV28 with TRBJ2-7, with D possibly being TRBD2 (6 bases). The length of the CDR3 is 12 residues. In germline, CDR1 is MDHEN, CDR2 SYDVKM. V was clipped by 2 bases and J by 4 bases, with 6 bases between them. In nucleotides, the CDR3 is TGTGCCAGCAGTTTAGGAGGGTACGAGCAGTACTTC. Its protein is CASSLGGYEQYF.

This chain joins TRBV11-2 and TRBJ2-1; a weak D match, TRBD2 (6 bases). The V and J ends lost 5 bases and 4 bases respectively, with 18 bases between them. This CDR3 contains 16 residues. The germline gives CDR1 SGHAT, CDR2 FQNNGV. The CDR3: CASSPLSGPKYNEQFF. CDR3 nucleotide sequence: TGTGCCAGCAGCCCTCTAAGCGGGCCCAAATACAATGAGCAGTTCTTC.

The V call is TRBV5-1, the J call TRBJ2-5; D not certain. This CDR3 is built from 15 residues. Germline loops: CDR1 SGHRS, CDR2 YFSETQ. Deletions cut 3 bases from V and 5 bases from J, with 17 bases between. The DNA for the CDR3 is TGCGCCAGCAGCTGGCCGAGAGAGACGCTGGAGACCCAGTACTTC. This codes for CASSWPRETLETQYF.

The J gene is TRBJ2-1, the V gene TRBV2; the match to TRBD2 covers 13 bases. V gave up 8 bases and J gave up 10 bases; unmatched junction bases: 8. The V gene's germline CDR1 is SNHLY and CDR2 FYNNEI. The CDR3 length is 14 residues. CDR3 in amino acids: CASLGLAGPGEQFF. The CDR3 coding sequence is TGTGCCAGCCTGGGACTAGCGGGGCCAGGAGAGCAGTTCTTC.

This clone was observed a few times. V and J are TRBV2 and TRBJ2-7; D not resolved. The ends were cut back, 6 bases at V and 5 bases at J, with 5 bases in the middle. CDR1 and CDR2 from the germline V gene are SNHLY and FYNNEI. The CDR3 totals 10 residues. The CDR3: CASRLDEQYF. Here the CDR3 DNA reads TGTGCCAGCAGGCTCGACGAGCAGTACTTC.

The chain has TRBV27 and TRBJ2-2, with D possibly TRBD2 on 6 matching bases. The germline V gene has CDR1 MNHEY and CDR2 SMNVEV (reference sequence). V shed 3 bases and J shed 7 bases, with 15 bases lying between them. The CDR3 is 15 residues long. The CDR3 DNA reads TGTGCCAGCAGTTTTTGGAGGGAACGGGGCGGGGAGCTGTTTTTT. It specifies CASSFWRERGGELFF.

The genes are TRBV5-4 and TRBJ2-5; 8 positions agree with TRBD2. V lost 4 bases and J lost 5; bases outside the gene matches: 7. This CDR3 contains 14 residues. Germline assignment: CDR1 SGHNT and CDR2 YYREEE (reference sequence). CDR3 DNA sequence: TGTGCCAGCAGCCGGGGACTAGTTTCGGAGACCCAGTACTTC. It specifies CASSRGLVSETQYF.

The chain joins TRBV28 to TRBJ1-5; 7 bases are a match to TRBD1. V shed 2 bases, J shed 2 bases, and the junction held 6 bases outside the gene matches. The germline CDR1 and CDR2 sequences are MDHEN and SYDVKM. CDR3 length: 16 amino acids. The CDR3 spells CASSLNRGFGNQPQHF. CDR3 coding DNA: TGTGCCAGCAGTTTAAACAGGGGATTTGGCAATCAGCCCCAGCATTTT.

V usage is TRBV2 and J usage is TRBJ2-1, with 12 bases matching TRBD2. The CDR3 spans 15 residues. CDR1 and CDR2 from the germline V gene are SNHLY and FYNNEI. With 4 bases clipped from V and 8 bases from J, the junction kept 6 bases outside the gene matches. DNA for the CDR3: TGTGCCAGCAGTGGACTAGCGGGAGATAGGGATGAGCAGTTCTTC. Its protein product is CASSGLAGDRDEQFF.

On this clone itself: Other nucleotide sequences in the sample specify the same CDR3. V and J are TRBV29-1 and TRBJ1-3; D not certain. CDR1 and CDR2 from the germline V gene are SQVTM and ANQGSEA. V was trimmed by 3 bases and J by 2 bases, leaving 5 bases between them. CDR3 size: 12 residues. CDR3 protein: CSVDTPGNTIYF. DNA for the CDR3: TGCAGCGTTGATACACCTGGAAACACCATATATTTT.

The chain uses TRBV28 and TRBJ2-2; D is possibly TRBD1 (5 bases). Trimming removed 5 bases at V and 3 bases at J, with 10 bases between. Per the germline V gene, CDR1 is MDHEN and CDR2 is SYDVKM. The CDR3 has 14 amino acids. The CDR3 loop reads CASSAQGYTGELFF. CDR3 nucleotide sequence: TGTGCCAGCAGTGCCCAGGGTTACACCGGGGAGCTGTTTTTT.

The CDR3 bases are TGTGCCAGCAGTGAGGCGAACACCCTCTCCTACGAGCAGTACTTC. This sequence encodes CASSEANTLSYEQYF. The chain uses TRBV25-1 and TRBJ2-7; no reliable D call. V lost 3 bases to trimming and J lost 0 bases, with 12 bases between them. The CDR3 spans 15 residues. CDR1 is MGHDK, CDR2 SYGVNS, per germline.

This chain links TRBV5-1 with TRBJ1-4; no clear D gene. The germline V and J ends were trimmed by 5 bases and 0 bases, with 14 bases remaining between them. Germline V gene lookup returns CDR1 SGHRS and CDR2 YFSETQ. The CDR3 length is 16 residues. DNA of the CDR3: TGCGCCAGCAGAAGCGGACCCGGGGCAACTAATGAAAAACTGTTTTTT. Protein: CASRSGPGATNEKLFF.

The chain joins TRBV6-6 to TRBJ2-2; D gene uncertain. Germline V gene data show CDR1 as MNHNY and CDR2 as SVGAGI (reference sequence). V lost 7 bases and J 4 bases, leaving 7 bases between the germline ends. This CDR3 region has 12 residues. The chain's CDR3 is CASIGVTGELFF. The CDR3 bases are TGTGCCAGCATAGGCGTCACCGGGGAGCTGTTTTTT.

This clone was recorded a few times. V and J are TRBV6-1 and TRBJ1-3; 10 nucleotides agree with TRBD1. The CDR3 spans 15 residues. CDR1 and CDR2 from the germline V gene are MNHNS and SASEGT. Trimming at V came to 5 bases and at J to 3 bases, leaving 4 bases not matched to a gene. The CDR3 DNA follows: TGTGCCAGCAGTCGACAGGGGGCAATTGGAAACACCATATATTTT. Translated: CASSRQGAIGNTIYF.

The chain carries TRBV2 and TRBJ1-1, with D maybe TRBD1 (5 bases). This CDR3 region has 15 residues. The germline V and J ends were trimmed by 4 bases and 0 bases, with 12 bases remaining between them. CDR1 and CDR2 (germline): SNHLY, FYNNEI. The CDR3, as DNA: TGTGCCAGCAGTGTCGAGGGACCGATGAACACTGAAGCTTTCTTT. Translated, it gives CASSVEGPMNTEAFF.

V is TRBV14 and J is TRBJ2-3, with D hard to call. The length of the CDR3 is 14 residues. V dropped 3 bases and J dropped 5 bases, with 12 bases sitting between them. From germline, CDR1 is SGHDN and CDR2 FVKESK. The CDR3 DNA follows: TGTGCCAGCAGCCAGGGAAGTTGGTTAGATACGCAGTATTTT. Translated: CASSQGSWLDTQYF.

This chain uses TRBV13 with TRBJ2-6; 7 bases agree with TRBD2. Germline CDR1 PRHDT, CDR2 FYEKMQ (reference sequence). This CDR3 comprises 18 residues. V shed 2 bases, J shed 1 base, and the junction held 8 bases outside the gene matches. The CDR3 DNA follows: TGTGCCAGCAGCTTAAGGGCAGGGAGGGTTTCTGGGGCCAACGTCCTGACTTTC. Translated, it gives CASSLRAGRVSGANVLTF.

Written as DNA, the CDR3 is TGCGCCAGCAGCTTGGCGGCAGGTTCAGCCAAAAACATTCAGTACTTC. This translates into CASSLAAGSAKNIQYF. The chain combines TRBV5-1 with TRBJ2-4; unclear D gene. This CDR3 has 16 residues. CDR1 and CDR2 from the germline V gene are SGHRS and YFSETQ. V lost 0 bases to trimming and J lost 0 bases, with 10 bases between them.

This clone was picked up one time. V and J are TRBV28 and TRBJ1-2, with TRBD1 identical over 8 bases. V shed 7 bases and J 8 bases; nucleotides not matched to a gene: 12. CDR3 size: 14 residues. CDR1 MDHEN and CDR2 SYDVKM come from the germline V gene. CDR3 sequence reads: CASTLGTGASGYTF. For the CDR3, the DNA is TGTGCCAGCACCCTCGGGACAGGTGCGTCCGGCTACACCTTC.

The chain uses TRBV12-5 and TRBJ1-5; D uncertain. The germline V gene has CDR1 LGHNT and CDR2 FRNRAP. The length of the CDR3 is 12 residues. Trimming took 1 base from V and 9 from J, leaving 7 bases between them. This CDR3 is CASGLGGGPQHF. The CDR3 nucleotides are TGTGCTAGTGGTTTGGGGGGAGGGCCCCAGCATTTT. The variable domain in full, with the rest retrieved from reference TRBV12-5 and TRBJ1-5, is DARVTQTPRHKVTEMGQEVTMRCQPILGHNTVFWYRQTMMQGLELLAYFRNRAPLDDSGMPKDRFSAEMPDATLATLKIQPSEPRDSAVYFCASGLGGGPQHFGDGTRLSIL.

The chain joins TRBV7-2 to TRBJ2-7; 7 nucleotides line up with TRBD2. The CDR3 runs 16 residues. The J segment lost 0 bases and the V segment lost 1 base, leaving 6 bases of the junction unmatched. Germline V lookup: CDR1 SGHTA, CDR2 FQGNSA. CDR3: CASSLGSLAASYEQYF. Written as DNA, the CDR3 is TGTGCCAGCAGCTTAGGGTCCCTAGCGGCCTCCTACGAGCAGTACTTC.

Only a few counts were recorded for this clone. The chain couples TRBV30 to TRBJ2-6; D uncertain. Trimming cost V 4 bases and J 1 base, with 17 bases left between them. Germline V gene lookup returns CDR1 GTSNPN and CDR2 SVGIG (reference sequence). This CDR3 has 17 residues. Here the CDR3 reads CAWMLVRAMSGANVLTF. The CDR3 DNA is TGTGCCTGGATGCTGGTCCGCGCGATGTCTGGGGCCAACGTCCTGACTTTC. Full variable domain (rest looked up from reference TRBV30 and TRBJ2-6): SQTIHQWPATLVQPVGSPLSLECTVEGTSNPNLYWYRQAAGRGLQLLFYSVGIGQISSEVPQNLSASRPQDRQFILSSKKLLLSDSGFYLCAWMLVRAMSGANVLTFGAGSRLTVL.

This clone was observed once. The chain recombines TRBV5-1 with TRBJ2-5; 9 bases line up with TRBD2. Looked up from germline, CDR1 is SGHRS and CDR2 is YFSETQ. The J segment lost 2 bases and the V segment lost 4 bases, leaving 6 bases of the junction unmatched. The CDR3 is 15 residues long. The CDR3 DNA is TGCGCCAGCAGCCGCGAGCGGGGGGATCAAGAGACCCAGTACTTC. Amino acids: CASSRERGDQETQYF.

The chain carries TRBV19 and TRBJ2-5, with 8 bases matching TRBD1. Germline loops: CDR1 LNHDA, CDR2 SQIVND (reference sequence). V was pared by 3 bases and J by 5 bases, with 8 bases of the junction left unmatched. The CDR3 has 15 residues. CDR3 DNA: TGTGCCAGTAGTATCAATGGGCAGGGGGCTGAGACCCAGTACTTC. This sequence encodes CASSINGQGAETQYF.

V is TRBV28 and J is TRBJ2-5, with a weak D call TRBD2 (6 bases). Germline assignment: CDR1 MDHEN and CDR2 SYDVKM. V was cut by 7 bases and J by 5 bases, with 14 bases left in between. The CDR3 contains 13 residues. The CDR3 region is CASTMGGQETQYF. As DNA, the CDR3 is TGTGCCAGCACCATGGGGGGTCAGGAGACCCAGTACTTC.

The V call is TRBV19, the J call TRBJ2-1, with 7 bases identical to TRBD2. CDR1 is LNHDA and CDR2 is SQIVND in the germline V gene (reference sequence). This CDR3 contains 16 residues. Unmatched junction bases numbered 8, after V lost 3 bases and J lost 3 bases. CDR3 residues: CASSMTQRGNYNEQFF. The DNA of the CDR3 is TGTGCCAGTAGTATGACGCAGCGGGGCAACTACAATGAGCAGTTCTTC.

This clone was counted ten times or more. The V and J genes are TRBV25-1 and TRBJ2-7; D tentatively fits TRBD1 or TRBD2 (7 bases each). V lost 3 bases and J lost 5, with 14 bases in between. CDR3 length equals 14 residues. Per the germline V gene, CDR1 is MGHDK and CDR2 is SYGVNS. CDR3 region: CASSESGGGNEQYF. In nucleotides, the CDR3 is TGTGCCAGCAGTGAGTCAGGGGGAGGGAACGAGCAGTACTTC.

This sequence joins TRBV5-1 and TRBJ2-2, with D unclear. From germline, CDR1 is SGHRS and CDR2 YFSETQ. V was shortened by 4 bases and J by 7 bases, with 14 bases between the two germline ends. There are 14 residues in the CDR3. The CDR3 protein is CASSVSSEVGELFF. The CDR3 region has the DNA TGCGCCAGCAGCGTATCATCAGAGGTCGGGGAGCTGTTTTTT.

This chain connects TRBV6-6 to TRBJ2-7; D gene unclear. The CDR3 consists of 14 residues. Deletions cut 5 bases from V and 2 bases from J, with 13 bases between. The germline gives CDR1 MNHNY, CDR2 SVGAGI (reference sequence). CDR3: CASSNTFGTYEQYF. Written as DNA, the CDR3 is TGTGCCAGCAGTAACACCTTCGGAACCTACGAGCAGTACTTC.